This passage covers 23 T cell receptor beta chains from one sample sequenced in a study of blood T cell repertoires in COVID-19. TCRdb's copy holds only in-frame clones and misses some; the assay was immunoSEQ multiplex PCR. Of some 26,000 clones listed, 88% are singletons. Sequencing was performed on peripheral blood. Receptors originate from a woman in her 50s with active COVID-19.

The CDR3 sequence: CASSSTGGITEAFF. In nucleotides, the CDR3 is TGTGCCAGCAGCTCGACAGGGGGCATTACTGAAGCTTTCTTT. The chain links TRBV7-3 to TRBJ1-1, with 10 bases aligning to TRBD1. Trimming took 4 bases from V and 5 from J; bases not matched to a gene: 4. Germline V lookup: CDR1 SGHTA, CDR2 FQGTGA. This CDR3 contains 14 residues.

The chain couples TRBV5-6 to TRBJ2-1; possible D gene TRBD2, 5 bases. Germline V lookup: CDR1 SGHDT, CDR2 YYEEEE. The CDR3 loop spans 13 amino acids. V was pared by 6 bases and J by 6 bases, with 13 bases between. The CDR3 loop is CASMSGLGNEQFF. CDR3 in DNA: TGTGCCAGCATGTCGGGGTTAGGCAATGAGCAGTTCTTC.

The chain combines TRBV29-1 with TRBJ1-1, with 8 bases lining up with TRBD1. The V gene end was trimmed by 7 bases and the J gene end by 4 bases; junction bases not matched to a gene: 5. CDR1 is SQVTM, CDR2 ANQGSEA, per germline. This CDR3 is built from 12 residues. In nucleotides, the CDR3 is TGCAGCGGATCGGACAGGGCCACTGAAGCTTTCTTT. Protein product: CSGSDRATEAFF.

The CDR3 here is CASSLQGVGSPLHF. For the CDR3, the DNA is TGTGCCAGCAGTTTGCAGGGCGTGGGTTCACCCCTCCACTTT. V is TRBV6-2 or TRBV6-3 and J is TRBJ1-6, with a tentative D call TRBD1 (5 bases). V gave up 4 bases and J gave up 9 bases, with 13 bases separating them. The CDR3 has 14 amino acids. Germline lookup yields CDR1 MNHEY and CDR2 SVGEGT.

The rearrangement uses TRBV28 and TRBJ1-1; TRBD1 matches at 8 bases. CDR1 is MDHEN and CDR2 is SYDVKM in the germline V gene. The CDR3 consists of 14 residues. V gave up 3 bases and J gave up 7 bases; unmatched junction bases: 7. CDR3 in DNA: TGTGCCAGCAGTTTGGACAGGGCCTTATTTGAAGCTTTCTTT. Amino acid sequence: CASSLDRALFEAFF.

The chain couples TRBV30 to TRBJ2-7; the D gene is possibly TRBD2 (6 bases). The CDR3 runs to 14 residues. From germline, CDR1 is GTSNPN and CDR2 SVGIG (reference sequence). With 1 base removed from V and 2 bases from J, the gap between germline ends came to 12 bases. CDR3 residues: CAWSANRETYEQYF. CDR3 DNA sequence: TGTGCCTGGAGTGCTAACCGGGAGACCTACGAGCAGTACTTC.

This rearrangement joins TRBV27 to TRBJ2-1, with 12 bases that match TRBD2. CDR3 length: 19 residues. The germline V gene has CDR1 MNHEY and CDR2 SMNVEV (reference sequence). J was trimmed by 5 bases and V by 8 bases; bases with no gene match: 19. The chain's CDR3 is CASSYSDPGTSGSHNEQFF. CDR3 nucleotide sequence: TGTGCCAGCTCCTATTCAGACCCGGGGACTAGCGGGTCCCACAATGAGCAGTTCTTC.

The chain employs TRBV19 and TRBJ2-3, with 14 bases fitting TRBD2. CDR1 and CDR2 (germline): LNHDA, SQIVND (reference sequence). V trimming: 5 bases; J trimming: 14 bases; junction bases outside the gene matches: 12. This CDR3 has 15 residues. The CDR3, as DNA: TGTGCCAGTAGTGATTCCGGGACTAGCGGGAGTTCGGGGTATTTT. Translation: CASSDSGTSGSSGYF. Complete variable domain (other parts from reference TRBV19 and TRBJ2-3): DGGITQSPKYLFRKEGQNVTLSCEQNLNHDAMYWYRQDPGQGLRLIYYSQIVNDFQKGDIAEGYSVSREKKESFPLTVTSAQKNPTAFYLCASSDSGTSGSSGYFGPGTRLTVL.

The rearrangement joins TRBV5-1 to TRBJ1-1; D is possibly TRBD1 (5 bases). This CDR3 spans 13 amino acids. V lost 2 bases and J lost 3, with 8 bases in between. The germline CDR1 and CDR2 sequences are SGHRS and YFSETQ. CDR3 loop: CASSLKGDTEAFF. CDR3 DNA: TGCGCCAGCAGCTTAAAAGGGGACACTGAAGCTTTCTTT.

V is TRBV6-5 and J is TRBJ1-5; 9 bases align to TRBD1. V dropped 6 bases and J dropped 6; count of bases not matched to a gene: 3. Germline V gene lookup returns CDR1 MNHEY and CDR2 SVGAGI. CDR3 length: 13 amino acids. The CDR3 protein is CASSTGGGQPQHF. The CDR3 DNA reads TGTGCCAGCAGCACAGGGGGCGGTCAGCCCCAGCATTTT.

The chain recombines TRBV3-1 (or the pseudogene TRBV3-2) with TRBJ2-1, with 8 bases that match TRBD2. Germline CDR1 and CDR2: LGHDT and YNNKEL (reference sequence). This CDR3 contains 16 residues. V gave up 5 bases and J gave up 7 bases; unmatched junction bases: 13. The CDR3 DNA reads as TGTGCCAGCAGCTCAGGACTAGCTGGTGGTGGGAATGAGCAGTTCTTC. It is translated as CASSSGLAGGGNEQFF.

This rearrangement joins TRBV4-2 to TRBJ2-1; 9 bases match TRBD2. The CDR3 totals 19 residues. Germline CDR1 is LGHNA and CDR2 is YNFKEQ. V trimming: 1 base; J trimming: 2 bases; junction bases outside the gene matches: 12. The CDR3 DNA reads as TGTGCCAGCAGCCAAGCCGGGACAGCGGCTAGCGGGACCTACAATGAGCAGTTCTTC. This sequence encodes CASSQAGTAASGTYNEQFF.

The chain joins TRBV18 to TRBJ1-1; possible D gene TRBD1, 5 bases. With 1 base removed from V and 0 bases from J, the gap between germline ends came to 15 bases. Germline V lookup: CDR1 KGHSH, CDR2 LQKENI. The CDR3 is made up of 17 amino acids. This chain's CDR3 is CASSPRFDSDMNTEAFF. CDR3 sequence (DNA): TGTGCCAGCTCACCACGGTTCGACAGCGACATGAACACTGAAGCTTTCTTT.

This clone was recorded once. V and J are TRBV28 and TRBJ2-5; 12 positions agree with TRBD2. After removal of 3 bases from V and 5 bases from J, the junction contained 10 bases not matched to a gene. This CDR3 has 17 residues. CDR1 and CDR2 (germline): MDHEN, SYDVKM. The CDR3 sequence is CASSFQLAGGRWETQYF. The CDR3 nucleotides read TGTGCCAGCAGTTTTCAGCTAGCGGGAGGGAGGTGGGAGACCCAGTACTTC.

J is TRBJ1-1 and V is TRBV2, with a possible D match to TRBD1 (5 bases). Germline-derived CDR1 and CDR2 are SNHLY and FYNNEI. The V and J ends lost 2 bases and 5 bases respectively, with 9 bases between them. This CDR3 contains 13 residues. The CDR3 region is CASSEQGGTEAFF. The CDR3 DNA sequence: TGTGCCAGCAGTGAACAGGGAGGTACTGAAGCTTTCTTT.

The V and J genes are TRBV10-2 and TRBJ1-1; the D gene is possibly TRBD1 (5 bases). Germline V CDR1 and CDR2: WSHSY, SAAADI. The V end lost 0 bases, the J end lost 0 bases, and 8 bases lay between the germline ends. This CDR3 spans 15 amino acids. The CDR3 region has the DNA TGCGCCAGCAGTGAGTCCACAGGAGTGAACACTGAAGCTTTCTTT. Translated, it gives CASSESTGVNTEAFF.

The V and J genes are TRBV4-1 and TRBJ1-4; 8 nucleotides align to TRBD1. This CDR3 region has 16 residues. The J segment lost 5 bases and the V segment lost 1 base, leaving 6 bases of the junction unmatched. Germline CDR1 is MGHRA and CDR2 is YSYEKL. CDR3 nucleotide sequence: TGCGCCAGCAGCCAAGGTCCCGGGACAGGCAATGAAAAACTGTTTTTT. Its protein product is CASSQGPGTGNEKLFF.

The chain links TRBV28 to TRBJ1-4; 8 nucleotides agree with TRBD1. This CDR3 has 15 amino acids. Germline CDR1 is MDHEN and CDR2 is SYDVKM. V shed 4 bases, J shed 7 bases, and the junction held 8 bases outside the gene matches. The CDR3 DNA sequence: TGTGCCAGCAGTTCTAACAGGGGGACCGGTGAAAAACTGTTTTTT. The encoded protein is CASSSNRGTGEKLFF.

Only one count was recorded for this clone. The chain has TRBV27 and TRBJ2-1; TRBD2 matches 12 bases. Looked up from germline, CDR1 is MNHEY and CDR2 is SMNVEV (reference sequence). The CDR3 is 15 amino acids. The trim removed 5 bases at V and 7 bases at J, leaving 6 bases unmatched. CDR3 region: CASSEGLAGRNEQFF. The CDR3 nucleotides are TGTGCCAGCAGTGAAGGACTAGCGGGACGAAATGAGCAGTTCTTC.

V is TRBV9 and J is TRBJ2-3; the match to TRBD2 covers 7 bases. This CDR3 region has 15 residues. Germline CDR1 and CDR2: SGDLS and YYNGEE. The V gene end was trimmed by 2 bases and the J gene end by 2 bases; junction bases not matched to a gene: 5. The CDR3 is CASSVGGGYTDTQYF. CDR3 in DNA: TGTGCCAGCAGCGTTGGCGGGGGTTACACAGATACGCAGTATTTT.

The chain recombines TRBV19 with TRBJ1-5; 9 bases agree with TRBD1. The CDR3 is 16 amino acids. The ends lost 5 bases at V and 0 bases at J; junction bases unmatched: 5. Germline lookup yields CDR1 LNHDA and CDR2 SQIVND (reference sequence). The CDR3 here is CASSPGTGYSNQPQHF. CDR3 bases: TGTGCCAGTAGTCCCGGGACAGGGTATAGCAATCAGCCCCAGCATTTT. Variable domain in full (rest from reference TRBV19 and TRBJ1-5): DGGITQSPKYLFRKEGQNVTLSCEQNLNHDAMYWYRQDPGQGLRLIYYSQIVNDFQKGDIAEGYSVSREKKESFPLTVTSAQKNPTAFYLCASSPGTGYSNQPQHFGDGTRLSIL.

This chain links TRBV9 with TRBJ2-6; 8 bases fit TRBD1. V gave up 1 base and J gave up 12 bases; unmatched junction bases: 6. CDR3 size: 14 residues. Germline V gene data show CDR1 as SGDLS and CDR2 as YYNGEE. The CDR3 protein is CASSVTGTGGVLTF. DNA for the CDR3: TGTGCCAGCAGCGTAACCGGGACAGGTGGCGTCCTGACTTTC.

V is TRBV30 and J is TRBJ2-1, with 13 bases lining up with TRBD2. Germline V gene lookup returns CDR1 GTSNPN and CDR2 SVGIG (reference sequence). The CDR3 totals 15 residues. Trimming took 2 bases from V and 6 from J; bases not matched to a gene: 4. This CDR3 reads CAWSFGTSGTNEQFF. CDR3 DNA: TGTGCCTGGAGTTTCGGGACTAGCGGGACCAATGAGCAGTTCTTC.